Reported below is one TCR beta chain. Antigen: not known. A much larger clone differs from this one at a single base, so this may be a read error. Amplification of the TCR beta CDR3 regions used RNA transcripts (as template). The workflow started with a first-round RT-PCR run with HTBI primers and then moved on to a second-round multiplex PCR. One entry per CDR3 protein results from TCRdb running MiXCR on the multiplex PCR reads. The sample holds about 590,000 distinct CDR3 sequences, just under 40% seen once. This entry belongs to a study of Graves' ophthalmopathy and Graves' hyperthyroidism. Study details: If no ophthalmopathy appeared within 18 months of follow-up, hyperthyroidism was termed stable. Study conclusions and caveats: The authors also found most expanded thyroid clonotypes above 0.001 frequency in blood. Discrimination between ophthalmopathy and stable hyperthyroidism by a 13-signature model showed 85% to 90% sensitivity and about 84% specificity.

Each hyperthyroidism patient was newly diagnosed, with under 2 months' duration, and aged 18 to 65. Germline V CDR1 and CDR2: KGHDR, SFDVKD. The CDR3 has 14 residues. Material: peripheral blood or thyroid tissue (not recorded which). The chain employs TRBV24-1 and TRBJ1-2; D is possibly TRBD1 (6 bases). The sequence came from an adult man with Graves' hyperthyroidism. CDR3 sequence: CASSKTGTNCGYTF. DNA for the CDR3: TGTGCCAGCAGTAAAACAGGGACTAACTGTGGCTACACCTTC.